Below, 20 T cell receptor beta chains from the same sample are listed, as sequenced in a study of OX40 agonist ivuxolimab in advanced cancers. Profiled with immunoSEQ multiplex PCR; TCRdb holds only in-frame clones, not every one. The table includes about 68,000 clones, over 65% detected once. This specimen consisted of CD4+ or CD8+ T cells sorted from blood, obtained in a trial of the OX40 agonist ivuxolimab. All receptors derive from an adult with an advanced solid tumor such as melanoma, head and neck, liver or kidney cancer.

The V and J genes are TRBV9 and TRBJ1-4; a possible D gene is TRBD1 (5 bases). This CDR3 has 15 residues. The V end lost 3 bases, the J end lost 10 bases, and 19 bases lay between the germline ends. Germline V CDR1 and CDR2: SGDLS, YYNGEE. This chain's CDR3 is CASSGIGAGDGKLFF. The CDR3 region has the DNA TGTGCCAGCAGCGGTATCGGGGCCGGCGATGGAAAACTGTTTTTT.

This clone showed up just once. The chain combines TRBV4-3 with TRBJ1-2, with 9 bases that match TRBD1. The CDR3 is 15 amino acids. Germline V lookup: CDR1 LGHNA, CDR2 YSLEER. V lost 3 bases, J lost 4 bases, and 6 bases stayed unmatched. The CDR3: CASSQLQGAGYGYTF. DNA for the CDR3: TGCGCCAGCAGCCAGTTACAGGGGGCGGGCTATGGCTACACCTTC.

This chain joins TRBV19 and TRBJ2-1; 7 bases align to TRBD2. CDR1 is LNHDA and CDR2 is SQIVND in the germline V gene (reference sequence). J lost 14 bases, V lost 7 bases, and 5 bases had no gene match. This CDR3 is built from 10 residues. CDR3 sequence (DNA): TGTGCCAGTATGGGGAGGGATAAGTTCTTC. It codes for CASMGRDKFF. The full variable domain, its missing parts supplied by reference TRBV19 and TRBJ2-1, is DGGITQSPKYLFRKEGQNVTLSCEQNLNHDAMYWYRQDPGQGLRLIYYSQIVNDFQKGDIAEGYSVSREKKESFPLTVTSAQKNPTAFYLCASMGRDKFFGPGTRLTVL.

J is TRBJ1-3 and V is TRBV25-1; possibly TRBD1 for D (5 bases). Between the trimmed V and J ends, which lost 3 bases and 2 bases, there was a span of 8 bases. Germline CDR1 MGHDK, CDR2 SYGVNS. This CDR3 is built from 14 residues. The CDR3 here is CASSDDRTGNTIYF. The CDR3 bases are TGTGCCAGCAGTGACGACAGAACTGGAAACACCATATATTTT.

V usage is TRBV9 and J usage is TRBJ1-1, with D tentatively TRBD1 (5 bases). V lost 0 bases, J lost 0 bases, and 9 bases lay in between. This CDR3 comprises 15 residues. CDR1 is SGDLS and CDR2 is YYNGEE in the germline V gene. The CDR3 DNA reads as TGTGCCAGCAGCGTAGGGCAGGGCATGAACACTGAAGCTTTCTTT. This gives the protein CASSVGQGMNTEAFF. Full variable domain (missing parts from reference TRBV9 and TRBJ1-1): DSGVTQTPKHLITATGQRVTLRCSPRSGDLSVYWYQQSLDQGLQFLIQYYNGEERAKGNILERFSAQQFPDLHSELNLSSLELGDSALYFCASSVGQGMNTEAFFGQGTRLTVV.

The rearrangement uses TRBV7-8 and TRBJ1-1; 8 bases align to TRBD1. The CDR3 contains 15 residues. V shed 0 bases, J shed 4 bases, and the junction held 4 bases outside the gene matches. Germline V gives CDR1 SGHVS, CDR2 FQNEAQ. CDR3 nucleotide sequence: TGTGCCAGCAGCTTAGCAGGGACAGGATTCACTGAAGCTTTCTTT. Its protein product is CASSLAGTGFTEAFF.

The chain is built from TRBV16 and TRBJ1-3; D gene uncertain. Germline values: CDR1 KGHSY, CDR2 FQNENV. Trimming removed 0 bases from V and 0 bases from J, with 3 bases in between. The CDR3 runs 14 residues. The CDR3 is CASSQSNSGNTIYF. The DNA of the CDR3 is TGTGCCAGCAGCCAATCAAACTCTGGAAACACCATATATTTT. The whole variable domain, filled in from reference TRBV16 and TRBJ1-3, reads GEEVAQTPKHLVRGEGQKAKLYCAPIKGHSYVFWYQQVLKNEFKFLISFQNENVFDETGMPKERFSAKCLPNSPCSLEIQATKLEDSAVYFCASSQSNSGNTIYFGEGSWLTVV.

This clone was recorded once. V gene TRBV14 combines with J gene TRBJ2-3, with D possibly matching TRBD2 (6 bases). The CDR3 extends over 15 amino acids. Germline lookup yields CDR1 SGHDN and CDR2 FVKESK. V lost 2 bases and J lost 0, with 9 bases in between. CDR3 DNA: TGTGCCAGCAGCCAAAATGGGGGGAGCACAGATACGCAGTATTTT. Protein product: CASSQNGGSTDTQYF.

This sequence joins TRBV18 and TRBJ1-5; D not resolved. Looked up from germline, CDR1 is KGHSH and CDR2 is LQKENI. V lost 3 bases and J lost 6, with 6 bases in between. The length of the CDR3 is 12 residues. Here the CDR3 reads CASSPPGQPQHF. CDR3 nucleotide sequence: TGTGCCAGCTCACCCCCGGGTCAGCCCCAGCATTTT.

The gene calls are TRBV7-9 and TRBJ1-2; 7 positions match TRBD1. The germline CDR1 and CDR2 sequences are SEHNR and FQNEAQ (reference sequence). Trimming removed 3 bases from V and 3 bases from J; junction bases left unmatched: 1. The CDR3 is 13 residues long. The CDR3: CASSFDRDYGYTF. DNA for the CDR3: TGTGCCAGCAGCTTCGACAGGGACTATGGCTACACCTTC.

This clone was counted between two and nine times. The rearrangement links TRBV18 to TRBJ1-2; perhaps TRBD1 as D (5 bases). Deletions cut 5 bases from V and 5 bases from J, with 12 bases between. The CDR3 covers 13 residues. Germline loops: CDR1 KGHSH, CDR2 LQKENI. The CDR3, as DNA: TGTGCCAGCTCAGGCGACAGAAGTTATGGCTACACCTTC. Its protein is CASSGDRSYGYTF.

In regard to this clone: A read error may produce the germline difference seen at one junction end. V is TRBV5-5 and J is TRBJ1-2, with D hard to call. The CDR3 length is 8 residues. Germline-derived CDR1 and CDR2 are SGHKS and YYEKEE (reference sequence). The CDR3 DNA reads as TGTGCCAGCAGGAGCGAGGGCTTC. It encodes CASRSEGF.

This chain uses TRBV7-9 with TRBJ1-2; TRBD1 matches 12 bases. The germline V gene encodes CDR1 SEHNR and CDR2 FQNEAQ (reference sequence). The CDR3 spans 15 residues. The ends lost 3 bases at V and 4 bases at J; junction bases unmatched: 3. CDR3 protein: CASSFRDRGLYGYTF. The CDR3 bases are TGTGCCAGCAGCTTCCGGGACAGGGGGCTCTATGGCTACACCTTC.

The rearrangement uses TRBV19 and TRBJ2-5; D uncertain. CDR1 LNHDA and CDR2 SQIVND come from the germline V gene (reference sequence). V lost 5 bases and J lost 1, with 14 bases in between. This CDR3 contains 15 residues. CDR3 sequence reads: CASSPQLLVQETQYF. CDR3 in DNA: TGTGCCAGTAGTCCTCAACTCCTAGTCCAAGAGACCCAGTACTTC.

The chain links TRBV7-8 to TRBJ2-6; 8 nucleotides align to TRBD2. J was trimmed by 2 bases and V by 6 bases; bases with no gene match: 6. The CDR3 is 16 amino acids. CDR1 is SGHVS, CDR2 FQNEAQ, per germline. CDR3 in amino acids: CASSPRGGTGANVLTF. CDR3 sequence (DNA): TGTGCCAGCAGTCCTCGGGGGGGGACTGGGGCCAACGTCCTGACTTTC. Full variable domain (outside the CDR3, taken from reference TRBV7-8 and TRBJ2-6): GAGVSQSPRYKVAKRGQDVALRCDPISGHVSLFWYQQALGQGPEFLTYFQNEAQLDKSGLPSDRFFAERPEGSVSTLKIQRTQQEDSAVYLCASSPRGGTGANVLTFGAGSRLTVL.

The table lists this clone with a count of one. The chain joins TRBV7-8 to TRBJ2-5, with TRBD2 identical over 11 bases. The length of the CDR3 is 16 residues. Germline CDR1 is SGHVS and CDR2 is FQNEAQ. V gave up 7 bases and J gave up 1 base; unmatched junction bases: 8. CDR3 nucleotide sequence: TGTGCCAGCACCCAAAATGGACTAGCGGGCCAAGAGACCCAGTACTTC. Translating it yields CASTQNGLAGQETQYF.

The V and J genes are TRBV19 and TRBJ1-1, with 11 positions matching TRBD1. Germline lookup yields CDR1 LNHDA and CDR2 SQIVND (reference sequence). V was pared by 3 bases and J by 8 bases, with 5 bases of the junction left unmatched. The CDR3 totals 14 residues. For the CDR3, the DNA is TGTGCCAGTAGTATCCGGGACAGGGGGATAGAAGCTTTCTTT. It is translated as CASSIRDRGIEAFF.

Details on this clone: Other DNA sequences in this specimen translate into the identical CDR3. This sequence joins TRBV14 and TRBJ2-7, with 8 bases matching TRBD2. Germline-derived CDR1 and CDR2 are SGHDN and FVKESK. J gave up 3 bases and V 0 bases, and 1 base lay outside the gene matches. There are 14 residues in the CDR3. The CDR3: CASSQERGGYEQYF. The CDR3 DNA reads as TGTGCCAGCAGCCAAGAACGGGGGGGCTACGAGCAGTACTTC.

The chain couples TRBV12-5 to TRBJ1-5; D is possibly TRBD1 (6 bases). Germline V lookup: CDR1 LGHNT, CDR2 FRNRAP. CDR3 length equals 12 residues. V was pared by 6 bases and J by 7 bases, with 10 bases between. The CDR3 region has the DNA TGTGCTAGTGGACAGGGTGAACAGCCCCAGCATTTT. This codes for CASGQGEQPQHF. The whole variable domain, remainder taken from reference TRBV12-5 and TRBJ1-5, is DARVTQTPRHKVTEMGQEVTMRCQPILGHNTVFWYRQTMMQGLELLAYFRNRAPLDDSGMPKDRFSAEMPDATLATLKIQPSEPRDSAVYFCASGQGEQPQHFGDGTRLSIL.

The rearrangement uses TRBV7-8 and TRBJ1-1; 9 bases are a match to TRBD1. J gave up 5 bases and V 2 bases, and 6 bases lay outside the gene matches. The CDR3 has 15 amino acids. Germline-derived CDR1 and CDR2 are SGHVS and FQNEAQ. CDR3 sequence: CASSLTDRGKTEAFF. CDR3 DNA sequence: TGTGCCAGCAGCTTAACGGACAGGGGTAAAACTGAAGCTTTCTTT.